The rows below give T cell receptor beta chains drawn from one sample of a study of blood T cells in healthy people across ages. TCRdb analysed the 5' RACE reads with MiXCR anew, one entry per CDR3 protein. The table records some 1.5 million distinct CDR3 sequences, over 25% of them present only once. The source material was blood. These receptors all stem from a woman aged 25 to 39 in good health. The CDR3 runs from the conserved cysteine through the conserved F or W. D genes are given only for firm matches. The size field is filled for only some rows; it gives once, few, many or a size class.

>.|TRBD1|TRBJ1-6|TRBV25-1
CAGRGTGLDSPLHF
TGCGCCGGCAGGGGGACAGGGTTGGATTCACCCCTCCACTTT
>.|.|TRBJ2-7|TRBV7-2
CASSPLWEGGRYEQYF
TGTGCCAGCAGCCCTTTGTGGGAGGGGGGGCGTTACGAGCAGTACTTC
>few|.|TRBJ2-7|TRBV7-9
CASSLSDVEQYF
TGTGCCAGCAGCTTATCGGACGTCGAGCAGTACTTC
>few|TRBD2|TRBJ2-7|TRBV12-3/TRBV12-4
CASSLWGGEGYEQYF
TGTGCCAGCAGTTTATGGGGGGGAGAAGGCTACGAGCAGTACTTC
>many|.|TRBJ1-5|TRBV7-2
CASSPPGGSNQPQHF
TGTGCCAGCAGCCCTCCCGGGGGGAGCAATCAGCCCCAGCATTTT
>.|TRBD1|TRBJ2-2|TRBV5-5
CASGRGQGGTGELFF
TGTGCCAGCGGCAGGGGACAGGGAGGCACCGGGGAGCTGTTTTTT
>many|TRBD1|TRBJ2-1|TRBV29-1
CSLRTGSSYNEQFF
TGCAGCCTCAGGACAGGGAGCTCCTACAATGAGCAGTTCTTC
>.|.|TRBJ1-2|TRBV4-3
CASSLSVGSGARSYTF
TGCGCCAGCAGCCTCTCAGTTGGGTCGGGGGCGCGCAGCTACACCTTC
>.|TRBD2|TRBJ2-7|TRBV5-5
CASSRYRAGGSSYEQYF
TGTGCCAGCAGCAGATATCGGGCGGGAGGGAGCTCCTACGAGCAGTACTTC
>few|.|TRBJ1-4|TRBV3-1
CASSQAGNEKLFF
TGTGCCAGCAGCCAAGCGGGGAATGAAAAACTGTTTTTT
>few|.|TRBJ1-4|TRBV27
CASSSFGQMEKLFF
TGTGCCAGCAGTTCGTTCGGCCAGATGGAAAAACTGTTTTTT
>.|.|TRBJ2-3|TRBV12-5
CASGLGLLTDTQYF
TGTGCTAGTGGTTTGGGACTTCTCACAGATACGCAGTATTTT
>few|.|TRBJ2-7|TRBV12-5
CASGRETAGSYEQYF
TGTGCTAGTGGCCGAGAGACAGCGGGTTCCTACGAGCAGTACTTC
>.|.|TRBJ1-2|TRBV6-6
CASSAEERANYGYTF
TGTGCCAGCAGTGCCGAAGAGAGGGCTAACTATGGCTACACCTTC
>many|.|TRBJ2-1|TRBV5-1
CASSWQGPYNEQFF
TGCGCCAGCAGCTGGCAGGGACCCTACAATGAGCAGTTCTTC
>once|.|TRBJ1-5|TRBV12-3/TRBV12-4
CASSSNRELGNQPQHF
TGTGCCAGCAGTTCCAACAGGGAGTTAGGCAATCAGCCCCAGCATTTT
>.|.|TRBJ2-5|TRBV5-1
CASSSAPGLEKETQYF
TGCGCCAGCAGTTCCGCGCCCGGACTGGAGAAAGAGACCCAGTACTTC
>many|TRBD1|TRBJ2-7|TRBV28
CASTLGGTGSLEQYF
TGTGCCAGCACCTTGGGCGGGACAGGGTCCCTGGAGCAGTACTTC
>.|.|TRBJ1-1|TRBV20-1
CSASNRATNTEAFF
TGCAGTGCTTCTAACAGGGCCACGAACACTGAAGCTTTCTTT
>few|.|TRBJ2-2|TRBV2
CASSERAVGGELFF
TGTGCCAGCAGTGAGAGGGCAGTAGGCGGGGAGCTGTTTTTT
>few|.|TRBJ1-4|TRBV20-1
CSARGSLNEKLFF
TGCAGTGCTAGAGGCAGTCTTAATGAAAAACTGTTTTTT
>many|.|TRBJ2-3|TRBV10-2
CATAKGPSSDTQYF
TGCGCCACGGCCAAGGGACCAAGTTCAGATACGCAGTATTTT
>many|TRBD1|TRBJ2-5|TRBV27
CASRLTGGETQYF
TGTGCCAGCAGGTTGACAGGGGGTGAGACCCAGTACTTC
>many|TRBD1|TRBJ1-2|TRBV20-1
CSATGTGASSNYGYTF
TGCAGTGCAACCGGGACAGGGGCCTCTTCTAACTATGGCTACACCTTC
>.|.|TRBJ2-2|TRBV20-1
CSAREFGGTGELFF
TGCAGTGCTAGAGAATTCGGGGGAACCGGGGAGCTGTTTTTT
>many|.|TRBJ2-7|TRBV6-2/TRBV6-3
CASSSPRTLLIYEQYF
TGTGCCAGCAGTTCTCCCCGGACTTTGTTGATCTACGAGCAGTACTTC
>few|TRBD2|TRBJ2-7|TRBV7-6
CASCPGTSDPYEQYF
TGTGCCAGCTGCCCCGGGACTAGCGACCCCTACGAGCAGTACTTC
>few|TRBD2|TRBJ2-3|TRBV7-3
CASSPLAGGDTQYF
TGTGCCAGCAGCCCACTAGCGGGGGGGGATACGCAGTATTTT
>.|.|TRBJ2-2|TRBV4-3
CASSQDPGQSTGELFF
TGCGCCAGCAGCCAAGACCCTGGGCAGTCCACCGGGGAGCTGTTTTTT
>many|TRBD1|TRBJ2-4|TRBV7-2
CASSLGTGDIQYF
TGTGCCAGCAGCTTAGGGACAGGGGACATTCAGTACTTC
>.|TRBD1|TRBJ1-2|TRBV12-3/TRBV12-4
CASSSGTGGRANYGYTF
TGTGCCAGCAGTTCCGGGACAGGGGGCCGAGCTAACTATGGCTACACCTTC
>many|.|TRBJ2-1|TRBV10-3
CAISEVNEQFF
TGTGCCATCAGTGAGGTCAATGAGCAGTTCTTC
>few|TRBD2|TRBJ2-7|TRBV9
CANSAKGLAGGVQYF
TGTGCCAACAGCGCCAAGGGACTAGCGGGAGGAGTGCAGTACTTC
>.|.|TRBJ1-1|TRBV2
CASSPQTLLTEAFF
TGTGCCAGCAGTCCACAGACCCTCTTGACTGAAGCTTTCTTT
>.|TRBD2|TRBJ2-1|TRBV7-2
CASSSSGIPGEQFF
TGTGCCAGCAGTTCTAGCGGGATCCCGGGTGAGCAGTTCTTC
>few|.|TRBJ2-1|TRBV10-3
CAISLGGGLDNEQFF
TGTGCCATCAGTCTTGGGGGTGGTTTGGACAATGAGCAGTTCTTC
>.|TRBD2|TRBJ2-2|TRBV12-3/TRBV12-4
CASSPRPGLAGGRTGELFF
TGTGCCAGCAGTCCACGTCCGGGACTAGCGGGGGGTCGCACCGGGGAGCTGTTTTTT
>many|.|TRBJ2-5|TRBV4-1
CASSQVVVSETQYF
TGCGCCAGCAGCCAAGTTGTTGTGTCGGAGACCCAGTACTTC
>.|TRBD1|TRBJ2-2|TRBV3-1
CASSQEGLQGATGELFF
TGTGCCAGCAGCCAAGAGGGTCTCCAGGGGGCCACCGGGGAGCTGTTTTTT
>few|TRBD2|TRBJ2-1|TRBV20-1
CSASSSGGYNEQFF
TGCAGTGCTAGCTCCAGCGGGGGGTACAATGAGCAGTTCTTC
>.|.|TRBJ2-5|TRBV6-5
CASSYCRWKQQEAQYF
TGTGCCAGCAGTTACTGCAGGTGGAAACAACAAGAGGCCCAGTACTTC
>.|TRBD2|TRBJ2-3|TRBV28
CATKAALAGGRTDTQYF
TGTGCCACCAAGGCAGCCTTAGCGGGGGGGCGAACAGATACGCAGTATTTT
>.|.|TRBJ1-2|TRBV2
CASSVEQFYGYTF
TGTGCCAGCAGTGTAGAACAGTTCTATGGCTACACCTTC
>.|TRBD1|TRBJ2-2|TRBV4-1
CASSQRRDRATGELFF
TGCGCCAGCAGCCAGCGCCGGGACAGGGCCACCGGGGAGCTGTTTTTT
>few|TRBD1|TRBJ2-5|TRBV20-1
CSAMGTGEETQYF
TGCAGTGCTATGGGGACAGGGGAAGAGACCCAGTACTTC
>.|.|TRBJ1-5|TRBV6-2/TRBV6-3
CASSPVAIQPQHF
TGTGCCAGCAGTCCGGTCGCCATTCAGCCCCAGCATTTT
>.|.|TRBJ2-7|TRBV7-6
CASSLGRGRAEQYF
TGTGCCAGCAGCTTAGGTAGGGGAAGGGCCGAGCAGTACTTC
>.|.|TRBJ2-1|TRBV6-2/TRBV6-3
CASSPDWGKGPYNEQFF
TGTGCCAGCAGTCCCGACTGGGGAAAGGGGCCCTACAATGAGCAGTTCTTC
>many|.|TRBJ2-1|TRBV6-2/TRBV6-3
CASSPLGIPTGNEQFF
TGTGCCAGCAGTCCGCTCGGGATTCCGACCGGCAATGAGCAGTTCTTC